This entry lists 21 T cell receptor beta chains sequenced from one sample in a study of Graves' ophthalmopathy and Graves' hyperthyroidism. Amplified material comprised TCR beta CDR3 regions derived from RNA transcripts. Amplification began with first-round RT-PCR using HTBI primers, then second-round multiplex PCR was performed. TCRdb reanalysed the multiplex PCR reads using MiXCR and keeps one entry per CDR3 protein. The table has roughly 610,000 distinct CDR3 sequences, 22% seen once. Sample: peripheral blood. The receptors stem from a woman aged 18-29 years with stable Graves' hyperthyroidism. Some clones in this sample may be carry-over from other donors' samples.

V usage is TRBV5-1 and J usage is TRBJ2-5, with TRBD1 as a possible D gene (6 bases). CDR1 SGHRS and CDR2 YFSETQ come from the germline V gene. V was cut by 4 bases and J by 3 bases, with 10 bases left in between. There are 13 residues in the CDR3. The CDR3 nucleotides read TGCGCCAGCAGCGGAAGGACAGAAGAGACCCAGTACTTC. The encoded protein is CASSGRTEETQYF.

This clonotype has only a few counts. The chain carries TRBV4-1 and TRBJ2-7; 7 bases map to TRBD1. Germline CDR1 is MGHRA and CDR2 is YSYEKL. This CDR3 region has 16 residues. V lost 0 bases to trimming and J lost 2 bases; unmatched junction nucleotides: 7. The CDR3 region is CASSQEPTGRTYEQYF. In nucleotides, the CDR3 is TGCGCCAGCAGCCAAGAGCCGACAGGGCGGACCTACGAGCAGTACTTC.

The V gene is TRBV7-2, the J gene TRBJ2-5; a weak D match, TRBD1 (6 bases). V lost 1 base and J 2 bases, leaving 14 bases between the germline ends. This CDR3 has 16 amino acids. The germline CDR1 and CDR2 sequences are SGHTA and FQGNSA. CDR3 DNA sequence: TGTGCCAGCAGCTTAGAGGTCGGGACACGACAAGAGACCCAGTACTTC. Protein product: CASSLEVGTRQETQYF.

The chain is built from TRBV7-3 and TRBJ2-7; TRBD2 agrees at 9 bases. This CDR3 is 13 amino acids long. After removal of 5 bases from V and 3 bases from J, the junction contained 2 bases not matched to a gene. Germline V gives CDR1 SGHTA, CDR2 FQGTGA. The CDR3: CASSTSGLYEQYF. The CDR3 DNA reads as TGTGCCAGCAGCACTAGCGGGCTCTACGAGCAGTACTTC.

Ten or more counts support this clonotype. This chain connects TRBV6-2 or TRBV6-3 to TRBJ2-2; D ambiguous. The CDR3 extends over 13 amino acids. V lost 6 bases and J 6 bases, leaving 11 bases between the germline ends. Germline assignment: CDR1 MNHEY and CDR2 SVGEGT. The CDR3 region is CASSRTDAGELFF. CDR3 nucleotide sequence: TGTGCCAGCAGCCGAACGGACGCCGGGGAGCTGTTTTTT.

This clonotype was seen ten or more times. J is TRBJ1-1 and V is TRBV7-2, with D possibly being TRBD1 (5 bases). The CDR3 consists of 13 residues. Germline CDR1 reads SGHTA; CDR2 reads FQGNSA. Trimming shortened V by 3 bases and J by 11 bases, and 16 bases separated the two germline ends. CDR3 nucleotides: TGTGCCAGCAGCTTTCGTGAAGGGGTAGAGGCTTTCTTT. Translated, it gives CASSFREGVEAFF.

V gene TRBV6-2 or TRBV6-3 combines with J gene TRBJ1-1; no reliable D call. Trimming stripped 6 bases from V and 0 bases from J, with 8 bases between. The germline V gene has CDR1 MNHEY and CDR2 SVGEGT. The CDR3 runs 13 residues. CDR3 sequence reads: CASRVYLNTEAFF. CDR3 bases: TGTGCCAGCAGGGTTTACCTGAACACTGAAGCTTTCTTT.

V is TRBV10-3 and J is TRBJ2-7; TRBD2 matches 7 bases. CDR1 ENHRY and CDR2 SYGVKD come from the germline V gene. Trimming cost V 6 bases and J 0 bases; bases outside gene matches: 5. This CDR3 comprises 14 residues. The CDR3 loop is CAISPSGNSYEQYF. The CDR3 DNA reads as TGTGCCATCAGCCCTAGCGGCAACTCCTACGAGCAGTACTTC.

Ten or more counts support this clonotype. The CDR3 DNA follows: TGTGCCAGCAGGCGCCCCGGGGGCGCTGAAGCTTTCTTT. It is translated as CASRRPGGAEAFF. The gene calls are TRBV6-1 and TRBJ1-1, with a possible D match to TRBD1 (6 bases). The CDR3 has 13 residues. Germline CDR1 MNHNS, CDR2 SASEGT. V was trimmed by 6 bases and J by 6 bases, leaving 14 bases between them.

This clonotype was recorded at least ten times. The chain links TRBV12-3 or TRBV12-4 to TRBJ1-2; TRBD1 aligns across 7 bases. J gave up 7 bases and V 3 bases, and 5 bases lay outside the gene matches. The CDR3 runs 13 residues. CDR3 amino acids: CASSFEQGFGYTF. The CDR3 region has the DNA TGTGCCAGCAGTTTTGAACAGGGGTTTGGCTACACCTTC.

This chain uses TRBV27 with TRBJ1-1; 8 bases are shared with TRBD1. CDR3 length equals 19 residues. Trimming removed 1 base from V and 4 bases from J; junction bases left unmatched: 17. Per the germline V gene, CDR1 is MNHEY and CDR2 is SMNVEV (reference sequence). The CDR3 sequence: CASSLYSGGGLSWGTEAFF. The CDR3 nucleotides read TGTGCCAGCAGTTTATACTCAGGGGGCGGTTTATCGTGGGGCACTGAAGCTTTCTTT.

The sample holds many counts of this clonotype. The chain couples TRBV7-3 to TRBJ2-2, with D perhaps TRBD1 (5 bases). The V gene's germline CDR1 is SGHTA and CDR2 FQGTGA. CDR3 length: 15 amino acids. The ends were cut back, 2 bases at V and 1 base at J, with 8 bases in the middle. CDR3 coding DNA: TGTGCCAGCAGCTTAGCCAGGGAGAACACCGGGGAGCTGTTTTTT. Translated: CASSLARENTGELFF.

In this sample, this clonotype turned up many times. The chain links TRBV7-9 to TRBJ2-7; 8 positions match TRBD1. The germline CDR1 and CDR2 sequences are SEHNR and FQNEAQ (reference sequence). The CDR3 covers 16 residues. V was clipped by 5 bases and J by 4 bases; unmatched bases: 13. The CDR3 region is CASSRLRGTGYYEQYF. In DNA, the CDR3 is TGTGCCAGCAGCCGCCTCCGAGGGACAGGTTATTACGAGCAGTACTTC.

The table lists this clonotype with a count of one. This rearrangement joins TRBV12-5 to TRBJ1-3, with 7 positions matching TRBD1. Germline V gives CDR1 LGHNT, CDR2 FRNRAP. CDR3 size: 15 residues. The junction had 2 bases not matched to a gene; V was cut back by 1 base and J by 2 bases. This CDR3 is CASGLGGTAGNTIYF. The CDR3 DNA reads TGTGCTAGTGGTTTGGGAGGGACAGCTGGAAACACCATATATTTT.

The chain carries TRBV12-3 or TRBV12-4 and TRBJ1-2; D possibly corresponds to TRBD1 (6 bases). The V end lost 4 bases, the J end lost 2 bases, and 14 bases lay between the germline ends. The CDR3 length is 15 residues. The CDR3 reads CASSSLWGGNYGYTF. DNA for the CDR3: TGTGCCAGCAGTTCCCTCTGGGGGGGCAACTATGGCTACACCTTC.

The rearrangement links TRBV6-5 to TRBJ1-6, with 7 bases matching TRBD1. Germline CDR1 and CDR2: MNHEY and SVGAGI. CDR3 size: 15 residues. The junction had 4 bases not matched to a gene; V was cut back by 2 bases and J by 6 bases. CDR3 sequence (DNA): TGTGCCAGCAGTTACGTGACAGGGCGTAATTCACCCCTCCACTTT. Translating it yields CASSYVTGRNSPLHF.

This clonotype was found once. The chain employs TRBV28 and TRBJ2-4; D gene ambiguous. This CDR3 contains 17 residues. Germline CDR1 is MDHEN and CDR2 is SYDVKM. The V end was cut by 3 bases, the J end by 0 bases, with 15 bases between. CDR3 DNA sequence: TGTGCCAGCAGTTTTTTCAGGCCTGCACTAGCCAAAAACATTCAGTACTTC. Translation gives CASSFFRPALAKNIQYF.

There are many counts of this clonotype. This chain joins TRBV19 and TRBJ1-1, with TRBD1 as a possible D gene (6 bases). CDR1 and CDR2 (germline): LNHDA, SQIVND (reference sequence). The CDR3 loop spans 14 amino acids. The V and J ends lost 4 bases and 1 base respectively, with 10 bases between them. The CDR3 region has the DNA TGTGCCAGTAGTAACAGGGCGGGGAACACTGAAGCTTTCTTT. Its translation: CASSNRAGNTEAFF.

V usage is TRBV20-1 and J usage is TRBJ1-6; weak D call: TRBD1 (5 bases). V lost 1 base to trimming and J lost 9 bases, with 19 bases between them. Germline values: CDR1 DFQATT, CDR2 SNEGSKA (reference sequence). There are 16 residues in the CDR3. The CDR3 here is CSARVSPRGGASPLHF. The CDR3 nucleotides are TGCAGTGCTAGAGTGTCCCCTCGGGGCGGGGCTTCACCCCTCCACTTT.

The chain links TRBV12-3 or TRBV12-4 to TRBJ2-2; D gene unclear. Trimming took off 1 base at V and 4 bases at J, with 13 bases between the two ends. This CDR3 is built from 16 residues. The CDR3: CASSLESRQATGELFF. CDR3 in DNA: TGTGCCAGCAGTTTAGAAAGTCGCCAGGCCACCGGGGAGCTGTTTTTT.

This clonotype turned up a few times. This sequence joins TRBV20-1 and TRBJ2-7, with D unclear. Germline V CDR1 and CDR2: DFQATT, SNEGSKA (reference sequence). The CDR3 runs to 11 residues. The V end was cut by 5 bases, the J end by 9 bases, with 14 bases between. DNA for the CDR3: TGCAGTGCTTCAGAAAGTGTGGGGCAGTACTTC. This sequence encodes CSASESVGQYF.